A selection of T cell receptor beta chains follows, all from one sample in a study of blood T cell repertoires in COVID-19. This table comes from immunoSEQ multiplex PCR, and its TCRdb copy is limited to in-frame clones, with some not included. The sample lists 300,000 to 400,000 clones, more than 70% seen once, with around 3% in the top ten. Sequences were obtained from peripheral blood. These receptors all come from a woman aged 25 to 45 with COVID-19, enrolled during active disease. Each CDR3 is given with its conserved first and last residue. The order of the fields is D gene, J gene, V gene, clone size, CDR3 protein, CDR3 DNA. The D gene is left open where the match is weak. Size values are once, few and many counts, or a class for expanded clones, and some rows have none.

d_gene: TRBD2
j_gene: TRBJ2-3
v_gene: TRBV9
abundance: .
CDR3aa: CASSLEREGLGTDTQYF
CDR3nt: TGTGCCAGCAGCCTCGAGCGGGAGGGCCTCGGCACAGATACGCAGTATTTT

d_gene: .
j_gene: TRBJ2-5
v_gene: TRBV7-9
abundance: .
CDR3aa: CASSSPRKAAILQQETQYF
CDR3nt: TGTGCCAGCAGCTCCCCTCGGAAGGCGGCAATTCTCCAACAAGAGACCCAGTACTTC

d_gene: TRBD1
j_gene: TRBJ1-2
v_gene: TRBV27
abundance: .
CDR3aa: CASSPRQGADYGYTF
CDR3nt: TGTGCCAGCAGTCCGAGACAGGGGGCAGACTATGGCTACACCTTC

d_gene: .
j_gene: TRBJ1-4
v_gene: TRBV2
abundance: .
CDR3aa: CASSDRLATNEKLFF
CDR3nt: TGTGCCAGCAGTGACCGTCTTGCAACTAATGAAAAACTGTTTTTT

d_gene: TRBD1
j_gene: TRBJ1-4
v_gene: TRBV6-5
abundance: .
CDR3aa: CASSYSPPGGGKLFF
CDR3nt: TGTGCCAGCAGTTACTCACCCCCAGGGGGCGGAAAACTGTTTTTT

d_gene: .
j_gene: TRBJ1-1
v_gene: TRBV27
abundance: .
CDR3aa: CASSLYHDRPRTEAFF
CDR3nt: TGTGCCAGCAGTTTATATCATGACAGGCCTCGGACTGAAGCTTTCTTT

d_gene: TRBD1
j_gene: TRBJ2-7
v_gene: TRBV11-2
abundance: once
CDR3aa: CASSATGTGYYEQYF
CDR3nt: TGTGCCAGCAGCGCAACCGGGACAGGCTACTACGAGCAGTACTTC

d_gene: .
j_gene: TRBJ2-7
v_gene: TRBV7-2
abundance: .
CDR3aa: CASSVTQGSYEQYF
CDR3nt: TGTGCCAGCAGCGTAACACAGGGTTCCTACGAGCAGTACTTC

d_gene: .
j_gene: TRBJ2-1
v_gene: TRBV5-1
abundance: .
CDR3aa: CASSLGDLTYNEQFF
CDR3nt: TGCGCCAGCAGCTTGGGGGACTTAACTTACAATGAGCAGTTCTTC

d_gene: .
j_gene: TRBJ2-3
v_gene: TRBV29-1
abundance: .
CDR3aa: CSVEGQGYTDTQYF
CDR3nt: TGCAGCGTTGAGGGTCAGGGGTACACAGATACGCAGTATTTT

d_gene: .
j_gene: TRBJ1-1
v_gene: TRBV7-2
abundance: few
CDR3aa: CASREGSATEAFF
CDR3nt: TGTGCCTCGCGGGAAGGATCGGCGACTGAAGCTTTCTTT

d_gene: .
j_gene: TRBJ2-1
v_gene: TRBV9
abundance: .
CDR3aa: CASSPWGSGHYNEQFF
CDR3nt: TGTGCCAGCAGCCCCTGGGGTAGCGGCCATTACAATGAGCAGTTCTTC

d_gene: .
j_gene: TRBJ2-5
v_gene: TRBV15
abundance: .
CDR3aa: CATSRSAGIQETQYF
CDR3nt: TGTGCCACCAGCAGATCGGCAGGGATACAAGAGACCCAGTACTTC

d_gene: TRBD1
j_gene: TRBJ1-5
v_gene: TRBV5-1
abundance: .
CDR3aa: CASSSGQGDTQPQHF
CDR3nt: TGCGCCAGCAGCTCGGGACAGGGAGATACTCAGCCCCAGCATTTT

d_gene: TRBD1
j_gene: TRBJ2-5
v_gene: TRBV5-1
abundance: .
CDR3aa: CASRPGTGSQETQYF
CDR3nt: TGCGCCAGCAGACCCGGGACAGGGTCCCAAGAGACCCAGTACTTC

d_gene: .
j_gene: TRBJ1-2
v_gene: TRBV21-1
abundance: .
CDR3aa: CASAVSYGYTF
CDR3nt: TGTGCCAGCGCCGTTAGCTATGGCTACACCTTC

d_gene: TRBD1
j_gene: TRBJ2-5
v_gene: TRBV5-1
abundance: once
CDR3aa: CASSGGTGRLQETQYF
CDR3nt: TGCGCCAGCAGCGGGGGGACAGGACGCCTCCAAGAGACCCAGTACTTC

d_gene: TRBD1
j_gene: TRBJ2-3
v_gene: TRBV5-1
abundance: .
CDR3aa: CASTTDRGTDTQYF
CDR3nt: TGCGCCAGCACCACGGACAGGGGCACAGATACGCAGTATTTT

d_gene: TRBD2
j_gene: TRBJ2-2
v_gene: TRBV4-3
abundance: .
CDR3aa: CASSLQSSGPNTGELFF
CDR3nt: TGCGCCAGCAGCCTTCAATCTAGCGGGCCCAACACCGGGGAGCTGTTTTTT

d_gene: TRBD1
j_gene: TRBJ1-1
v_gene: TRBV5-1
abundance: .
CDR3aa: CASSLFSGGTPNTEAFF
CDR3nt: TGCGCCAGCAGCTTGTTCTCAGGGGGCACCCCGAACACTGAAGCTTTCTTT

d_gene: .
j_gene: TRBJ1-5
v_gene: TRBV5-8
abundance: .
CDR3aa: CASSSNRELEPQHF
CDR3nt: TGTGCCAGCAGCTCGAACAGGGAATTAGAGCCCCAGCATTTT

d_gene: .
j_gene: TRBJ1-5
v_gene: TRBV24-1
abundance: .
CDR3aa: CATSETGGDQPQHF
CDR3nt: TGTGCCACCAGTGAGACAGGTGGAGATCAGCCCCAGCATTTT

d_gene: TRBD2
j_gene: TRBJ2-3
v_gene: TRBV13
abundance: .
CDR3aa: CASSLEGLAGAFTDTQYF
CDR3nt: TGTGCCAGCAGCTTAGAGGGACTAGCGGGGGCCTTCACAGATACGCAGTATTTT

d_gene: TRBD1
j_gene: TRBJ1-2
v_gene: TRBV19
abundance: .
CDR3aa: CASSIVGTGIGYTF
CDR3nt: TGTGCCAGTAGTATTGTCGGGACAGGAATTGGCTACACCTTC

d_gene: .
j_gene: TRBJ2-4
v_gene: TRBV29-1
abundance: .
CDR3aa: CSASAAGGIQYF
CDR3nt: TGCAGCGCTTCGGCGGCCGGGGGCATTCAGTACTTC

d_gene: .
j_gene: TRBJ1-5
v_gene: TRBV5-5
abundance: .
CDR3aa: CASSLTGLVEQPQHF
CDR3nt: TGTGCCAGCAGCTTGACAGGGCTGGTGGAACAGCCCCAGCATTTT

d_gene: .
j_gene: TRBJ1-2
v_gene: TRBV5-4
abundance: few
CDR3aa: CASSSGHRGVYGYTF
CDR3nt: TGTGCCAGCAGCTCCGGTCATCGGGGGGTTTATGGCTACACCTTC

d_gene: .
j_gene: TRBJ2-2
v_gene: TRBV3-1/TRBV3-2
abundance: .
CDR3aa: CASRPPWPGELFF
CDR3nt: TGTGCCAGCAGGCCCCCCTGGCCCGGGGAGCTGTTTTTT

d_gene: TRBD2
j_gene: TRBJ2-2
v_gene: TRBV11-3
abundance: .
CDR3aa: CASSFLREGTGELFF
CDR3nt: TGTGCCAGCAGCTTCTTAAGGGAGGGGACCGGGGAGCTGTTTTTT

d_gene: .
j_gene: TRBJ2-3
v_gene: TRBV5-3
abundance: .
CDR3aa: CARSLAIRVFLDTQYF
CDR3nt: TGTGCCAGAAGCTTGGCCATTCGGGTTTTCTTGGATACGCAGTATTTT

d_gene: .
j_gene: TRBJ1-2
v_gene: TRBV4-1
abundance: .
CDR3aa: CASSQGLTARWDYTF
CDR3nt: TGCGCCAGCAGCCAAGGCCTGACAGCCCGCTGGGACTACACCTTC

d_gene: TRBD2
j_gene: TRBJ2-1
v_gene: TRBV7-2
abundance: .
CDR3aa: CASSPSAGLVVFEQFF
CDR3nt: TGTGCCAGCAGCCCATCCGCGGGACTAGTTGTCTTTGAGCAGTTCTTC

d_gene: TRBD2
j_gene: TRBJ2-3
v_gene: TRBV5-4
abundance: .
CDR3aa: CASSFGTSGGVSADTQYF
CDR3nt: TGTGCCAGCAGCTTCGGGACTAGCGGGGGGGTATCTGCAGATACGCAGTATTTT

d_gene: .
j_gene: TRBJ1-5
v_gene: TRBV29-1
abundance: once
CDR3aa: CSATGRSNQPQHF
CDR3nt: TGCAGCGCTACAGGGCGTAGCAATCAGCCCCAGCATTTT

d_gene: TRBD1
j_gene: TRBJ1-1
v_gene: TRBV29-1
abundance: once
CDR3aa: CSVGTGTTTEAFF
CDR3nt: TGCAGCGTGGGGACAGGTACGACCACTGAAGCTTTCTTT

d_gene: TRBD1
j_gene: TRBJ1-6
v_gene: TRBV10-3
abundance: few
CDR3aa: CAISLTGPYNSPLHF
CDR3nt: TGTGCCATCAGCCTGACAGGGCCATATAATTCACCCCTCCACTTT

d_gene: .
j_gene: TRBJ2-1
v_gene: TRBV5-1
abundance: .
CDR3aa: CASSPGAGNVHEQFF
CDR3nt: TGCGCCAGCAGCCCCGGTGCGGGGAACGTGCATGAGCAGTTCTTC

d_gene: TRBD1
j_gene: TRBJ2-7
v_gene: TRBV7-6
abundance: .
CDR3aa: CASSPRQGAFYEQYF
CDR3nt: TGTGCCAGCAGCCCTAGACAGGGGGCATTCTACGAGCAGTACTTC

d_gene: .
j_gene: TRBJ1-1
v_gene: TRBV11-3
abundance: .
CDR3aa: CASSFLAVPEAFF
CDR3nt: TGTGCCAGCAGCTTCCTGGCCGTCCCTGAAGCTTTCTTT

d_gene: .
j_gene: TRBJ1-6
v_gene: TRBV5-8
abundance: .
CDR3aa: CASSLESTANSPLHF
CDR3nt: TGTGCCAGCAGCTTGGAGTCGACAGCCAATTCACCCCTCCACTTT

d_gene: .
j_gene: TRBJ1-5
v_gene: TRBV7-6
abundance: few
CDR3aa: CASSKSPSQHF
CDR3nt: TGTGCCAGCAGCAAAAGCCCGTCTCAGCATTTT

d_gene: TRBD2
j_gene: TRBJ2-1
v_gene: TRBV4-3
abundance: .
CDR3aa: CASSQVRAGGVNEQFF
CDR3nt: TGCGCCAGCAGCCAAGTCCGAGCGGGGGGGGTCAATGAGCAGTTCTTC

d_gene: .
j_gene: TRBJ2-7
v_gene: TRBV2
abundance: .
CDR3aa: CASSESLFPKLYEQYF
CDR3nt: TGTGCCAGCAGTGAGAGTCTCTTCCCGAAGTTATACGAGCAGTACTTC